This T cell receptor beta chain was captured by sequencing in a study of blood T cell repertoires in COVID-19. Produced via immunoSEQ multiplex PCR; TCRdb's table is partial and in-frame only. Among fewer than 250,000 clones listed, approximately 86% were seen once. Between the trimmed V and J ends, which lost 2 bases and 4 bases, there was a span of 11 bases. CDR3 length: 13 residues. Germline V lookup: CDR1 SQVTM, CDR2 ANQGSEA. The sequencing sample was made of PBMCs or T cells enriched from blood (not recorded which). The chain uses TRBV29-1 and TRBJ1-2; maybe TRBD1 (5 bases). This TCR came from a woman under 40 with acute COVID-19. The chain's CDR3 is CSVERATGYGYTF. The CDR3, as DNA: TGCAGCGTTGAAAGGGCTACAGGCTATGGCTACACCTTC.